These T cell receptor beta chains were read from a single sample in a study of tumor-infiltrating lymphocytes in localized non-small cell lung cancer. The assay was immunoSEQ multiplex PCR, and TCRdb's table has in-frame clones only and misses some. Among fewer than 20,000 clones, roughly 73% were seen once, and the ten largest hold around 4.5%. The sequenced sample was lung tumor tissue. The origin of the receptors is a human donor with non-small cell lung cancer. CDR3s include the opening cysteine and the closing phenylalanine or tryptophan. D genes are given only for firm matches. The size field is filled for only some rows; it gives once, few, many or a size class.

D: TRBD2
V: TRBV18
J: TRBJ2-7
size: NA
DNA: TGTGCCAGCTCACCACCTACTAGCGGGGGGACAAAATCCTACGAGCAGTACTTC
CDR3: CASSPPTSGGTKSYEQYF

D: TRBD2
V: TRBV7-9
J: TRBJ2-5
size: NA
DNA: TGTGCCAGCAGCCCCGGACTAGCGGGAGGGGAAGAGACCCAGTACTTC
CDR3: CASSPGLAGGEETQYF

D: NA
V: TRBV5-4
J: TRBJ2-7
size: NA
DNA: TGTGCCAGCAGCTTCCGGTCGGCGGGCGTCCCCTACGAGCAGTACTTC
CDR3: CASSFRSAGVPYEQYF

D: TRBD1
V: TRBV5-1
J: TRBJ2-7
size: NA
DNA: TGCGCCAGCAGCTTGTGGACAGGGAATCCCTACGAGCAGTACTTC
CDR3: CASSLWTGNPYEQYF

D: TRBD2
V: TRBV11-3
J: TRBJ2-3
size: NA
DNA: TGTGCCAGCAGCGCTGCCGGGGGGGGCACAGATACGCAGTATTTT
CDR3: CASSAAGGGTDTQYF

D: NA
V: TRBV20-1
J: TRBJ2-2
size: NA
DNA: TGCAGTGCTAGAATCAGAGGGGAGCTGTTTTTT
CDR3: CSARIRGELFF

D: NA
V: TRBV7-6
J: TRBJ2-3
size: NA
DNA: TGTGCCAGCAGCCCCACTCGCCCGGCGACTAGCACAGATACGCAGTATTTT
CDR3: CASSPTRPATSTDTQYF

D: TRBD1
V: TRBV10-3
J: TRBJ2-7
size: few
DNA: TGTGCCATCAGTCCGGGACAGGGGCACGAGCAGTACTTC
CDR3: CAISPGQGHEQYF

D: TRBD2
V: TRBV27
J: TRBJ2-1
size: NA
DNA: TGTGCCAGCATTGCCCCAGACCGGTTAGCGGGTAAGCAGTTCTTC
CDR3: CASIAPDRLAGKQFF

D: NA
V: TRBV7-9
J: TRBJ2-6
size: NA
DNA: TGTGCCAGCAGCTTGGTTTGGGGGGCTGGGGCCAACGTCCTGACTTTC
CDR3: CASSLVWGAGANVLTF

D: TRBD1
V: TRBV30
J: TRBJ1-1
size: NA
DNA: TGTGCCTGGACCCTACCGGGACAGATGAACACTGAAGCTTTCTTT
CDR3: CAWTLPGQMNTEAFF

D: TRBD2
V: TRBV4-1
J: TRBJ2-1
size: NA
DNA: TGCGCCAGCAGCCAAGAACAGAGCGGGAGGTACCATGAGCAGTTCTTC
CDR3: CASSQEQSGRYHEQFF

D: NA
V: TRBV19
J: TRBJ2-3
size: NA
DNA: TGTGCCAGTAGTCTTACTAGCACAGATACGCAGTATTTT
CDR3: CASSLTSTDTQYF

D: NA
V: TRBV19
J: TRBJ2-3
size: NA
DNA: TGTGCCAGTAGGGACCGGGCCGCGGCCCTCACAGATACGCAGTATTTT
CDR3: CASRDRAAALTDTQYF

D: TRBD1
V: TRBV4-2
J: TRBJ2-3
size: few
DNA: TGTGCCAGCAGCCCTCTACAGGGGACGAGCACAGATACGCAGTATTTT
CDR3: CASSPLQGTSTDTQYF

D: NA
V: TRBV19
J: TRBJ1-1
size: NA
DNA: TGTGCCAGTAGTATTTCGGGGTGGGGAGAGAACACTGAAGCTTTCTTT
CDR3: CASSISGWGENTEAFF

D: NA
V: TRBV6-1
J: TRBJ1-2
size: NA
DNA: TGTGCCAGCAGTGACATGTCCCGGGGCTATGGCTACACCTTC
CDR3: CASSDMSRGYGYTF

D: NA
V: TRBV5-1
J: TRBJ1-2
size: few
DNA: TGCGCCAGCAGCTTGGTGTCAGACTATGGCTACACCTTC
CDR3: CASSLVSDYGYTF

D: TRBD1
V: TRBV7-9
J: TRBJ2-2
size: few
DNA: TGTGCCAGCAGCTGGGGACAGAGCACCGGGGAGCTGTTTTTT
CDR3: CASSWGQSTGELFF

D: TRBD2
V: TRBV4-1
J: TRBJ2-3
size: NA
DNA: TGCGCCAGCAGCCAAGATTTAGGCGGGAGGAGCACAGATACGCAGTATTTT
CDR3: CASSQDLGGRSTDTQYF

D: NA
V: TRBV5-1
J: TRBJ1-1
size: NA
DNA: TGCGCCAGCAGCTTGGAGGCGGGGAACACTGAAGCTTTCTTT
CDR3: CASSLEAGNTEAFF

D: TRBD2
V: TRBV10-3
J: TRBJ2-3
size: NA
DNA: TGTGCCATCAGTCGGACTAGCGGGAGCACAGATACGCAGTATTTT
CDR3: CAISRTSGSTDTQYF

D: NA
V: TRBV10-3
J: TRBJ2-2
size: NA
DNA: TGTGCCTCAGGGGAGGGCACCGGGGAGCTGTTTTTT
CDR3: CASGEGTGELFF

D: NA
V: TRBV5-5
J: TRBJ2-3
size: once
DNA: TGTGCCAGCTTCGCGACTGGCACAGATACGCAGTATTTT
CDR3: CASFATGTDTQYF

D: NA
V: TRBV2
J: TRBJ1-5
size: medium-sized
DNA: TGTGCCAGCACAGGGACGACGGATCAGCCCCAGCATTTT
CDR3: CASTGTTDQPQHF

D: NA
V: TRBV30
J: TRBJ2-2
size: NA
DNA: TGTGCCTGGAGTGTCCCCCCGGGGGCCCTAACCGGGGAGCTGTTTTTT
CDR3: CAWSVPPGALTGELFF

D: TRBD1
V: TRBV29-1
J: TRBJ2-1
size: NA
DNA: TGCAGCGTTGAAGATCCGGACAGGGGCACCTACAATGAGCAGTTCTTC
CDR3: CSVEDPDRGTYNEQFF

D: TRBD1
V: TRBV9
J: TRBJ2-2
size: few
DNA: TGTGCCAGCAGCTATGGGGGACAGGCGAACACCGGGGAGCTGTTTTTT
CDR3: CASSYGGQANTGELFF

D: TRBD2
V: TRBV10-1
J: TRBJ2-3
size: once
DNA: TGCGCCAGCAGTGGAGAGCGGGACACAGATACGCAGTATTTT
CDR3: CASSGERDTDTQYF

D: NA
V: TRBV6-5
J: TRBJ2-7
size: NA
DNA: TGTGCCAGCCGACCCGGGTCTACTCCCTACGAGCAGTACTTC
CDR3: CASRPGSTPYEQYF

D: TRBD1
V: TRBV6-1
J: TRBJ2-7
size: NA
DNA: TGTGCCAGTTGTCGACAGGGTTGGTACGAGCAGTACTTC
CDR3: CASCRQGWYEQYF

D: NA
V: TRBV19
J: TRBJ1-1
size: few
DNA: TGTGCCAGTAGTATCCAGGGGAACACTGAAGCTTTCTTT
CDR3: CASSIQGNTEAFF

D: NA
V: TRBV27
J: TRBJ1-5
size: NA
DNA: TGTGCCAGCAGGACGGGAAATCAGCCCCAGCATTTT
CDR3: CASRTGNQPQHF